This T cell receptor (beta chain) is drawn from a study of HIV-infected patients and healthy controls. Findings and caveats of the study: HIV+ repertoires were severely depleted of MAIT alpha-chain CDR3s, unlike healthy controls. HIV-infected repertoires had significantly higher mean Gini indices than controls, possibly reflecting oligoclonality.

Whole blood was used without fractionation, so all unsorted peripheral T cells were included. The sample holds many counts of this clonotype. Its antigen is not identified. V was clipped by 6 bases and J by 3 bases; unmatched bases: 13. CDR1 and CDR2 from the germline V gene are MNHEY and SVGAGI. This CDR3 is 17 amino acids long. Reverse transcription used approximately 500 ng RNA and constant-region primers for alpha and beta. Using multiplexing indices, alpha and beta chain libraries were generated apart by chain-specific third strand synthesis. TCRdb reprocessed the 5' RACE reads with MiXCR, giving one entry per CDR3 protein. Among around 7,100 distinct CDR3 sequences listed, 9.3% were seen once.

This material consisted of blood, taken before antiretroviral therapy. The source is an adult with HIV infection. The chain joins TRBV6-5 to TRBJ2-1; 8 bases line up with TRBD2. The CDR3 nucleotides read TGTGCCAGCAGCCATAAATTCAGCGGGAGCGTCTACAATGAGCAGTTCTTC. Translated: CASSHKFSGSVYNEQFF.